The 32 T cell receptor beta chains below come from one sample, sequenced in a study of blood T cell repertoires in COVID-19. Using immunoSEQ multiplex PCR, the repertoire was profiled, and TCRdb retains in-frame clones only, with some absent. The sample lists fewer than 500,000 clones, 85% to 90% seen once, with roughly 4.3% in the top ten. Sequencing was carried out using peripheral blood. These receptors came from a woman in her 30s with acute or convalescent COVID-19.

This clone was counted once. The rearrangement joins TRBV11-2 to TRBJ2-7; 8 nucleotides align to TRBD2. The V gene end was trimmed by 1 base and the J gene end by 4 bases; junction bases not matched to a gene: 3. CDR3 size: 14 residues. Per the germline V gene, CDR1 is SGHAT and CDR2 is FQNNGV. The CDR3 DNA sequence: TGTGCCAGCAGCTTAGGCAGCGGGGGATACGAGCAGTACTTC. Its protein product is CASSLGSGGYEQYF.

The V and J genes are TRBV5-4 and TRBJ1-6; a possible D gene is TRBD1 (5 bases). V was cut by 0 bases and J by 6 bases, with 10 bases left in between. The CDR3 runs to 15 residues. The germline gives CDR1 SGHNT, CDR2 YYREEE (reference sequence). For the CDR3, the DNA is TGTGCCAGCAGCTTGGCCGAGACAGTTAATTCACCCCTCCACTTT. The encoded protein is CASSLAETVNSPLHF.

The chain combines TRBV24-1 with TRBJ1-2, with 8 bases identical to TRBD1. The CDR3 sequence is 13 residues long. V dropped 10 bases and J dropped 8; count of bases not matched to a gene: 11. Germline CDR1 reads KGHDR; CDR2 reads SFDVKD. CDR3 residues: CATSPGGRRGYTF. The CDR3, as DNA: TGTGCCACAAGTCCAGGGGGCCGTAGAGGCTACACCTTC.

This clone was detected only once. The CDR3 sequence: CASSQEPSSYNSPLHF. CDR3 in DNA: TGCGCCAGCAGCCAAGAACCTAGCTCCTATAATTCACCCCTCCACTTT. This chain links TRBV4-1 with TRBJ1-6, with no clear D. V was shortened by 0 bases and J by 0 bases, with 6 bases between the two germline ends. Germline values: CDR1 MGHRA, CDR2 YSYEKL. The CDR3 totals 16 residues.

The gene calls are TRBV29-1 and TRBJ2-7, with D perhaps matching TRBD1 (5 bases). In germline, CDR1 is SQVTM, CDR2 ANQGSEA. Trimming pared 4 bases from V and 1 base from J, leaving 8 bases between. CDR3 length: 12 amino acids. The CDR3: CSVVQASYEQYF. DNA for the CDR3: TGCAGCGTTGTACAGGCTTCCTACGAGCAGTACTTC.

This clone has just a few counts. CDR3 DNA: TGTGCCAGCAGCCCAAGGGGACAGGATGATATTACCAAAAACATTCAGTACTTC. This gives the protein CASSPRGQDDITKNIQYF. The V call is TRBV4-2, the J call TRBJ2-4; TRBD1 matches at 8 bases. From germline, CDR1 is LGHNA and CDR2 YNFKEQ. The CDR3 length is 18 residues. The trim removed 4 bases at V and 2 bases at J, leaving 13 bases unmatched.

The chain combines TRBV5-1 with TRBJ2-6; the D gene is possibly TRBD2 (7 bases). The CDR3 has 16 residues. Trimming took off 7 bases at V and 0 bases at J, with 14 bases between the two ends. Germline V CDR1 and CDR2: SGHRS, YFSETQ. This CDR3 reads CASGPGGDSGANVLTF. The CDR3 nucleotides are TGCGCCAGCGGCCCGGGGGGCGACTCTGGGGCCAACGTCCTGACTTTC.

This clone appeared once. The genes are TRBV3-1 (or the pseudogene TRBV3-2) and TRBJ1-6; D perhaps matches TRBD1 (5 bases). The CDR3 covers 14 residues. The V gene's germline CDR1 is LGHDT and CDR2 YNNKEL (reference sequence). Trimming stripped 3 bases from V and 9 bases from J, with 12 bases between. CDR3 coding DNA: TGTGCCAGCAGCCATACCCAGGGAATTTCACCCCTCCACTTT. It translates to CASSHTQGISPLHF.

The chain links TRBV7-2 to TRBJ1-6; D gene unclear. Trimming left V 3 bases short and J 7 bases short, with 10 bases between. CDR3 size: 14 residues. Germline V lookup: CDR1 SGHTA, CDR2 FQGNSA. CDR3 in amino acids: CASSLTSGNSPLHF. The CDR3 nucleotides read TGTGCCAGCAGCTTGACGAGCGGCAATTCACCCCTCCACTTT.

The V and J genes are TRBV6-5 and TRBJ2-1; the D gene is possibly TRBD2 (5 bases). Per germline, CDR1 MNHEY and CDR2 SVGAGI. V was pared by 4 bases and J by 7 bases, with 14 bases between. This CDR3 has 14 amino acids. The CDR3 bases are TGTGCCAGCAGTTCCCGTAGAGGGCGGAATGAGCAGTTCTTC. It yields the protein CASSSRRGRNEQFF.

J is TRBJ2-5 and V is TRBV6-5; 7 nucleotides line up with TRBD1. V trimming: 11 bases; J trimming: 2 bases; junction bases outside the gene matches: 8. From germline, CDR1 is MNHEY and CDR2 SVGAGI. The CDR3 has 13 amino acids. The CDR3 coding sequence is TGTGCCGGGGCCGGGACAGCACAAGAGACCCAGTACTTC. This codes for CAGAGTAQETQYF.

The rearrangement links TRBV18 to TRBJ2-2; no definite D call. With 4 bases removed from V and 6 bases from J, the gap between germline ends came to 6 bases. The germline gives CDR1 KGHSH, CDR2 LQKENI. The CDR3 runs 12 residues. The CDR3 loop is CASSRESGELFF. In DNA form, the CDR3 reads TGTGCCAGCTCACGCGAGTCCGGGGAGCTGTTTTTT. Full variable domain (missing parts from reference TRBV18 and TRBJ2-2): NAGVMQNPRHLVRRRGQEARLRCSPMKGHSHVYWYRQLPEEGLKFMVYLQKENIIDESGMPKERFSAEFPKEGPSILRIQQVVRGDSAAYFCASSRESGELFFGEGSRLTVL.

The chain couples TRBV5-3 to TRBJ2-5; TRBD1 might be the D (6 bases). TRBV5-3 is flagged as an ORF with uncertain function. This CDR3 comprises 17 residues. The germline V and J ends were trimmed by 4 bases and 4 bases, with 23 bases remaining between them. This CDR3 reads CARSPSIVDSPLETQYF. The CDR3 DNA follows: TGTGCCAGAAGCCCCTCGATAGTGGACAGTCCTCTAGAGACCCAGTACTTC.

This sequence joins TRBV4-2 and TRBJ2-3, with TRBD2 matching 11 bases. The CDR3 consists of 18 residues. Germline trimming cut 1 base from V and 4 bases from J; bases unmatched to any gene: 10. The germline V gene encodes CDR1 LGHNA and CDR2 YNFKEQ. The CDR3 loop reads CASSQAGTSGRFSDTQYF. The CDR3 DNA is TGTGCCAGCAGCCAAGCCGGGACTAGCGGCCGATTCTCAGATACGCAGTATTTT.

This chain joins TRBV28 and TRBJ1-5, with D possibly matching TRBD1 (5 bases). Germline CDR1 reads MDHEN; CDR2 reads SYDVKM. CDR3 length: 17 amino acids. The V and J ends lost 4 bases and 5 bases respectively, with 21 bases between them. CDR3 sequence (DNA): TGTGCCAGCAGTTCCCCCCAGGAGGGACGGGGGGATCAGCCCCAGCATTTT. Its translation is CASSSPQEGRGDQPQHF.

The gene calls are TRBV13 and TRBJ1-3; D might be TRBD1 (6 bases). Between the trimmed V and J ends, which lost 1 base and 0 bases, there was a span of 13 bases. The CDR3 consists of 17 residues. Germline V gene lookup returns CDR1 PRHDT and CDR2 FYEKMQ (reference sequence). CDR3 in amino acids: CASSLVGGLRSGNTIYF. The CDR3 DNA reads TGTGCCAGCAGCTTAGTCGGGGGGCTTCGCTCTGGAAACACCATATATTTT.

This chain links TRBV6-4 with TRBJ2-2, with 8 bases lining up with TRBD2. The germline gives CDR1 MRHNA, CDR2 SNTAGT. The length of the CDR3 is 16 residues. With V trimmed by 1 base and J by 7 bases, 8 bases remained unmatched. The CDR3 bases are TGTGCCAGCAGTGACTTCCCCGGGACTAGTGGCGGGGAGCTGTTTTTT. This sequence encodes CASSDFPGTSGGELFF.

The rearrangement links TRBV5-4 to TRBJ2-7; 7 bases fit TRBD2. The CDR3 totals 14 residues. The J segment lost 5 bases and the V segment lost 4 bases, leaving 9 bases of the junction unmatched. From germline, CDR1 is SGHNT and CDR2 YYREEE (reference sequence). CDR3 amino acids: CASSNRTRVHEQYF. CDR3 coding DNA: TGTGCCAGCAGCAATAGGACTAGGGTGCACGAGCAGTACTTC.

The chain uses TRBV11-3 and TRBJ2-2; D is perhaps TRBD1 (5 bases). CDR3 length equals 15 residues. The V end was cut by 1 base, the J end by 2 bases, with 8 bases between. Per the germline V gene, CDR1 is SGHNT and CDR2 is YENEEA. CDR3 amino acids: CASSLGGHNTGELFF. CDR3 DNA sequence: TGTGCCAGCAGCTTAGGTGGACACAACACCGGGGAGCTGTTTTTT. Full variable domain (outside the CDR3, taken from reference TRBV11-3 and TRBJ2-2): EAGVVQSPRYKIIEKKQPVAFWCNPISGHNTLYWYLQNLGQGPELLIRYENEEAVDDSQLPKDRFSAERLKGVDSTLKIQPAELGDSAVYLCASSLGGHNTGELFFGEGSRLTVL.

The genes are TRBV5-8 and TRBJ1-5; D is perhaps TRBD1 (5 bases). This CDR3 contains 17 residues. Trimming took 2 bases from V and 0 from J, leaving 15 bases between them. Germline V lookup: CDR1 SGHTS, CDR2 YDEGEE. The CDR3 here is CASSLGADRYSNQPQHF. Here the CDR3 DNA reads TGTGCCAGCAGCTTAGGGGCGGACCGATATAGCAATCAGCCCCAGCATTTT.

This sequence joins TRBV14 and TRBJ1-6, with D possibly matching TRBD1 (6 bases). Germline CDR1 is SGHDN and CDR2 is FVKESK. The CDR3 is made up of 14 amino acids. Between the trimmed V and J ends, which lost 1 base and 14 bases, there was a span of 15 bases. CDR3 loop: CASSQVRGLRSLHF. Here the CDR3 DNA reads TGTGCCAGCAGCCAAGTCAGGGGCCTAAGATCCCTCCACTTT.

The V call is TRBV2, the J call TRBJ2-7; 7 bases are a match to TRBD1. V was pared by 2 bases and J by 2 bases, with 9 bases of the junction left unmatched. The V gene's germline CDR1 is SNHLY and CDR2 FYNNEI. The CDR3 extends over 16 amino acids. Here the CDR3 reads CASSERSPGQTYEQYF. The CDR3, as DNA: TGTGCCAGCAGTGAAAGATCCCCGGGACAGACCTACGAGCAGTACTTC.

This clone appeared once. The V and J genes are TRBV7-9 and TRBJ2-7; perhaps TRBD2 as D (6 bases). V was cut by 8 bases and J by 0 bases, with 11 bases left in between. The CDR3 is made up of 13 amino acids. The germline CDR1 and CDR2 sequences are SEHNR and FQNEAQ (reference sequence). The CDR3 DNA is TGTGCCAGCTCGGGAGAGCCCTCCTACGAGCAGTACTTC. Protein sequence: CASSGEPSYEQYF.

This CDR3 is CASSRTEQGAGGYTF. CDR3 DNA sequence: TGTGCCAGCAGCCGTACCGAACAGGGGGCAGGTGGCTACACCTTC. This sequence joins TRBV7-9 and TRBJ1-2; TRBD1 agrees at 9 bases. The CDR3 has 15 residues. Germline trimming cut 5 bases from V and 7 bases from J; bases unmatched to any gene: 11. Per the germline V gene, CDR1 is SEHNR and CDR2 is FQNEAQ (reference sequence).

As concerns this clone: Germline is not matched at one junction end, which may reflect a read error. Different DNA sequences within this sample yield the same CDR3. The rearrangement uses TRBV7-8 and TRBJ2-2, with 8 bases lining up with TRBD1. The V gene's germline CDR1 is SGHVS and CDR2 FQNEAQ. The CDR3 runs 16 residues. The CDR3 sequence: CASSLAGTGNTGELFF. CDR3 DNA sequence: TGTGCCAGCAGCTTAGCGGGGACAGGAAACACCGGGGAGCTATTTTTT.

The chain couples TRBV7-9 to TRBJ1-1, with D unclear. Germline V lookup: CDR1 SEHNR, CDR2 FQNEAQ (reference sequence). Trimming left V 6 bases short and J 5 bases short, with 13 bases between. This CDR3 is 13 amino acids long. The CDR3 sequence is CASRTEMITEAFF. CDR3 coding DNA: TGTGCCAGCAGAACGGAGATGATTACTGAAGCTTTCTTT.

This chain links TRBV18 with TRBJ2-2, with 9 bases matching TRBD2. Germline CDR1 KGHSH, CDR2 LQKENI. This CDR3 comprises 15 residues. With V trimmed by 4 bases and J by 4 bases, 4 bases remained unmatched. The CDR3, as DNA: TGTGCCAGCTCACAGACTAGCGGAACCACCGGGGAGCTGTTTTTT. Encoded protein: CASSQTSGTTGELFF.

This chain uses TRBV7-3 with TRBJ2-5, with TRBD2 identical over 10 bases. This CDR3 comprises 15 residues. V trimming: 1 base; J trimming: 9 bases; junction bases outside the gene matches: 8. In germline, CDR1 is SGHTA, CDR2 FQGTGA. The CDR3 nucleotides are TGTGCCAGCAGCTTAATAGCGGGGGGACCAGAAGCCCAGTACTTC. As protein: CASSLIAGGPEAQYF.

V gene TRBV19 combines with J gene TRBJ2-3; 8 positions agree with TRBD1. This CDR3 is 16 amino acids long. In germline, CDR1 is LNHDA, CDR2 SQIVND (reference sequence). Trimming took 4 bases from V and 3 from J; bases not matched to a gene: 9. The CDR3 here is CASSTIPGQDTDTQYF. The CDR3 DNA sequence: TGTGCCAGTAGTACCATCCCGGGACAGGATACAGATACGCAGTATTTT.

V and J are TRBV28 and TRBJ2-1; 9 positions match TRBD2. Germline CDR1 is MDHEN and CDR2 is SYDVKM. CDR3 length equals 16 residues. V lost 6 bases, J lost 6 bases, and 12 bases stayed unmatched. The chain's CDR3 is CASRGPQREEGNEQFF. In nucleotides, the CDR3 is TGTGCCAGCAGGGGTCCTCAGCGGGAGGAGGGCAATGAGCAGTTCTTC.

J is TRBJ2-3 and V is TRBV5-1; 9 bases match TRBD1. This CDR3 comprises 16 residues. Germline CDR1 is SGHRS and CDR2 is YFSETQ. Trimming at V came to 3 bases and at J to 1 base, leaving 6 bases not matched to a gene. The CDR3 here is CASSSRWTGGTDTQYF. The DNA for the CDR3 is TGCGCCAGCAGCTCCCGTTGGACAGGGGGCACAGATACGCAGTATTTT.

The genes are TRBV29-1 and TRBJ2-6; D may be TRBD1 (5 bases). Trimming took 6 bases from V and 3 from J, leaving 9 bases between them. This CDR3 has 13 residues. Germline values: CDR1 SQVTM, CDR2 ANQGSEA. The CDR3 spells CSVGVFGANVLTF. In nucleotides, the CDR3 is TGCAGCGTAGGGGTGTTTGGGGCCAACGTCCTGACTTTC. Based on the CDR3 plus reference TRBV29-1 and TRBJ2-6, the full variable domain is SAVISQKPSRDICQRGTSLTIQCQVDSQVTMMFWYRQQPGQSLTLIATANQGSEATYESGFVIDKFPISRPNLTFSTLTVSNMSPEDSSIYLCSVGVFGANVLTFGAGSRLTVL.